Presented here are 2 T cell receptor beta chains from one specimen sequenced in a study of control samples from healthy donors and cancer patients. Profiling relied on immunoSEQ multiplex PCR, and the TCRdb table lists in-frame clones only, not all of them. The sample has 20,000 to 25,000 clones, 70% to 90% seen once; the top ten hold around 10%. The sequencing input was PBMCs. The source is a woman in her sixties or seventies with head and neck cancer.

Only one count was recorded for this clone. The chain employs TRBV5-1 and TRBJ1-1, with D uncertain. The germline CDR1 and CDR2 sequences are SGHRS and YFSETQ. V shed 2 bases and J shed 4 bases, with 9 bases lying between them. The CDR3 runs 13 residues. The chain's CDR3 is CASSFEGSTEAFF. The CDR3 bases are TGCGCCAGCAGCTTTGAGGGAAGCACTGAAGCTTTCTTT.

The rearrangement joins TRBV18 to TRBJ2-1; D is possibly TRBD1 (6 bases). CDR1 is KGHSH, CDR2 LQKENI, per germline. Trimming pared 3 bases from V and 1 base from J, leaving 10 bases between. CDR3 size: 15 residues. The CDR3 DNA reads TGTGCCAGCTCACCCGGACAGAATTCCTACAATGAGCAGTTCTTC. Translated, it gives CASSPGQNSYNEQFF.